What follows describes a single T cell receptor (beta chain). Its antigen is not known. This CDR3 has 14 amino acids. From germline, CDR1 is SGDLS and CDR2 YYNGEE. V was cut by 0 bases and J by 5 bases, with 11 bases left in between. They ran version v3.0 of the immunoSEQ assay at survey level. TCRdb's table, derived via immunoSEQ multiplex PCR, lists solely in-frame clones and lacks some. The sample lists tens of thousands of clones, under 85% occurring once. These data originate in a study of long-term antiretroviral therapy in people with HIV. Overall study: When the earliest samples were collected, ART was typically delayed until CD4 counts fell.

Study findings and constraints: The study collected no data on ART adherence, viral resistance or therapy changes. Every time point showed a repertoire led by clones expanded before ART.

Cryopreserved PBMC, at roughly 0.85-11 million per sample, were present before DNA extraction. The sequenced sample was unsorted PBMCs, obtained 0.5 years before starting antiretroviral therapy. This chain uses TRBV9 with TRBJ1-1, with unresolved D. This clonotype was obtained from a man aged 35 to 55 with HIV. The CDR3: CASSVALKGTEAFF. In nucleotides, the CDR3 is TGTGCCAGCAGCGTAGCCCTAAAAGGGACTGAAGCTTTCTTT.